These 21 T cell receptor beta chains were all obtained from the same sample, sequenced in a study of cytomegalovirus exposure and HLA in healthy donors. PCR amplification relied on 60 Vbeta primers (plus 13 Jbeta primers). Measured with immunoSEQ multiplex PCR; TCRdb has only the in-frame clones, and not every one. The sample contains about 140,000 clones, around four fifths of which appear only once. Sequencing was done on a sample of PBMCs. The receptors shown here come from a woman in her sixties in good health and CMV-seropositive.

In the case of this clone: At one of its ends the junction is not consistent with the germline gene, which may arise from a read error. V and J are TRBV5-1 and TRBJ2-1; a weak D match, TRBD2 (5 bases). This CDR3 region has 13 residues. Germline values: CDR1 SGHRS, CDR2 YFSETQ. The CDR3 sequence: CASSLTGYIEQFF. As DNA, the CDR3 is TGCGCCAGCAGCTTGACGGGGTACATTGAGCAGTTCTTC.

The chain couples TRBV7-2 to TRBJ2-3; 9 bases match TRBD2. The V segment lost 5 bases and the J segment 2 bases; nucleotides outside the gene matches: 11. Germline CDR1 reads SGHTA; CDR2 reads FQGNSA. This CDR3 has 17 amino acids. The CDR3 region is CASSVGAAGGTTDTQYF. For the CDR3, the DNA is TGTGCCAGCAGCGTTGGGGCAGCGGGAGGTACCACAGATACGCAGTATTTT.

The chain carries TRBV7-6 and TRBJ2-3; D might be TRBD2 (6 bases). CDR3 length equals 15 residues. The ends were cut back, 4 bases at V and 0 bases at J, with 11 bases in the middle. CDR1 is SGHVS and CDR2 is FNYEAQ in the germline V gene. CDR3 region: CASSSVAESTDTQYF. Written as DNA, the CDR3 is TGTGCCAGCAGCTCGGTAGCGGAGAGCACAGATACGCAGTATTTT.

The CDR3 nucleotides are TGTGCCAGCTCACCCACGGGAGGGGAAGAGACCCAGTACTTC. As protein: CASSPTGGEETQYF. The chain joins TRBV18 to TRBJ2-5, with 8 bases fitting TRBD2. V trimming: 3 bases; J trimming: 3 bases; junction bases outside the gene matches: 3. The CDR3 is 14 amino acids. Germline-derived CDR1 and CDR2 are KGHSH and LQKENI.

The CDR3 DNA follows: TGTGCCAGCTCACTGGGACTAGCGGGAAACACCGGGGAGCTGTTTTTT. Translated: CASSLGLAGNTGELFF. This sequence joins TRBV18 and TRBJ2-2, with 13 nucleotides matching TRBD2. The CDR3 loop spans 16 amino acids. Germline trimming cut 4 bases from V and 2 bases from J; bases unmatched to any gene: 1. Germline V gene lookup returns CDR1 KGHSH and CDR2 LQKENI.

Comment on this clone: Other DNA sequences in this sample translate to the same CDR3. This chain links TRBV5-1 with TRBJ2-3; 7 bases map to TRBD2. Trimming at V came to 5 bases and at J to 12 bases, leaving 18 bases not matched to a gene. CDR1 is SGHRS, CDR2 YFSETQ, per germline. The CDR3 has 15 residues. As DNA, the CDR3 is TGCGCCAGCAGTCGTGGACTAGACTCATCCGGTACACAGTATTTT. Protein sequence: CASSRGLDSSGTQYF.

This clone was detected only a few times. V is TRBV7-2 and J is TRBJ2-3, with a possible D match to TRBD2 (6 bases). The length of the CDR3 is 16 residues. V lost 5 bases and J 5 bases, leaving 20 bases between the germline ends. Germline V gene lookup returns CDR1 SGHTA and CDR2 FQGNSA. CDR3 in amino acids: CASSGRIGGKIDTQYF. The CDR3 DNA sequence: TGTGCCAGCAGCGGTCGTATTGGCGGGAAGATAGATACGCAGTATTTT.

The chain is built from TRBV4-3 and TRBJ2-3; TRBD2 matches at 11 bases. Per germline, CDR1 LGHNA and CDR2 YSLEER. J was trimmed by 5 bases and V by 1 base; bases with no gene match: 11. The CDR3 covers 18 residues. The CDR3 DNA reads as TGCGCCAGCAGCCAAGTCCCCCATAGCGGGAGGGCGGGAGATACGCAGTATTTT. It encodes CASSQVPHSGRAGDTQYF.

The rearrangement uses TRBV11-1 and TRBJ1-1, with 7 bases matching TRBD1. After removal of 4 bases from V and 7 bases from J, the junction contained 6 bases not matched to a gene. Germline values: CDR1 SGHAT, CDR2 FQDESV (reference sequence). The CDR3 is made up of 13 amino acids. The CDR3 region has the DNA TGTGCCAGCAGCTCTCCACAGGGGCTTGAAGCTTTCTTT. It codes for CASSSPQGLEAFF.

This chain connects TRBV4-2 to TRBJ1-2; D is perhaps TRBD1 (5 bases). V was pared by 0 bases and J by 8 bases, with 13 bases between. CDR1 is LGHNA, CDR2 YNFKEQ, per germline. The CDR3 sequence is 14 residues long. The CDR3 DNA sequence: TGTGCCAGCAGCCAAGATCGGGGGGGAGCAGGCTACACCTTC. Amino acid sequence: CASSQDRGGAGYTF.

The chain has TRBV14 and TRBJ2-1; 9 nucleotides match TRBD2. The CDR3 is 15 residues long. Germline CDR1 SGHDN, CDR2 FVKESK. J was trimmed by 5 bases and V by 4 bases; bases with no gene match: 6. The DNA of the CDR3 is TGTGCCAGCAGCCCTTTTGGCGGGGGGGACAATGAGCAGTTCTTC. It specifies CASSPFGGGDNEQFF. Complete variable domain (other parts from reference TRBV14 and TRBJ2-1): EAGVTQFPSHSVIEKGQTVTLRCDPISGHDNLYWYRRVMGKEIKFLLHFVKESKQDESGMPNNRFLAERTGGTYSTLKVQPAELEDSGVYFCASSPFGGGDNEQFFGPGTRLTVL.

The rearrangement uses TRBV7-2 and TRBJ2-1, with 12 bases aligning to TRBD2. The CDR3 has 15 residues. V gave up 2 bases and J gave up 6 bases; unmatched junction bases: 2. Looked up from germline, CDR1 is SGHTA and CDR2 is FQGNSA. The CDR3 is CASSLTSGRFNEQFF. The CDR3 coding sequence is TGTGCCAGCAGCTTAACTAGCGGGAGGTTCAATGAGCAGTTCTTC.

This rearrangement joins TRBV7-2 to TRBJ2-3, with TRBD2 matching 8 bases. CDR3 size: 14 residues. CDR1 SGHTA and CDR2 FQGNSA come from the germline V gene. Trimming took 2 bases from V and 4 from J; bases not matched to a gene: 2. CDR3 residues: CASSLTGGSDTQYF. CDR3 DNA: TGTGCCAGCAGCTTAACGGGAGGGTCAGATACGCAGTATTTT.

The chain is built from TRBV5-3 and TRBJ2-5, with 11 nucleotides matching TRBD1. The J call may not be correct, given that the DNA end is closer to TRBJ2-7. TRBV5-3 is treated as an ORF (open reading frame) with a function not yet certain. CDR3 size: 16 residues. The CDR3 spells CARIERDRGIGAEQYF. The CDR3 DNA is TGTGCCAGAATCGAACGGGACAGGGGGATAGGGGCCGAGCAGTACTTC.

This sequence joins TRBV6-5 and TRBJ2-3; D uncertain. The germline gives CDR1 MNHEY, CDR2 SVGAGI. The CDR3 runs to 14 residues. V lost 5 bases, J lost 2 bases, and 11 bases lay in between. The chain's CDR3 is CASSSTGVTDTQYF. CDR3 bases: TGTGCCAGCAGTAGCACGGGTGTCACAGATACGCAGTATTTT.

The chain has TRBV7-9 and TRBJ2-5, with 11 bases fitting TRBD1. The CDR3 sequence is 14 residues long. CDR1 is SEHNR, CDR2 FQNEAQ, per germline (reference sequence). V gave up 5 bases and J gave up 5 bases; unmatched junction bases: 4. The CDR3 DNA is TGTGCCAGCAGCGAGGACAGGGGGCTGGAGACCCAGTACTTC. Translated, it gives CASSEDRGLETQYF.

The V call is TRBV11-3, the J call TRBJ2-3; D is uncertain. Germline V gene sequence: CDR1 SGHNT, CDR2 YENEEA. The CDR3 runs 13 residues. V lost 3 bases and J 2 bases, leaving 6 bases between the germline ends. In DNA form, the CDR3 reads TGTGCCAGCAGCTTTGCTAACACAGATACGCAGTATTTT. This encodes CASSFANTDTQYF.

This chain uses TRBV14 with TRBJ2-1; weak D call: TRBD1 (6 bases). This CDR3 has 17 amino acids. V lost 3 bases to trimming and J lost 7 bases, with 22 bases between them. Germline V gene sequence: CDR1 SGHDN, CDR2 FVKESK. The CDR3 here is CASSHYPAWTVANEQFF. The DNA of the CDR3 is TGTGCCAGCAGCCATTACCCCGCGTGGACAGTAGCAAATGAGCAGTTCTTC.

CDR3 protein: CASSELAGVGETQYF. In DNA form, the CDR3 reads TGTGCCAGCAGCGAGCTGGCGGGGGTCGGAGAGACCCAGTACTTC. The rearrangement joins TRBV7-8 to TRBJ2-5, with 7 bases aligning to TRBD2. This CDR3 is 15 amino acids long. Trimming removed 5 bases from V and 4 bases from J; junction bases left unmatched: 10. In germline, CDR1 is SGHVS, CDR2 FQNEAQ.

This chain uses TRBV13 with TRBJ2-7; tentative D call: TRBD2 (6 bases). The CDR3 runs 14 residues. Trimming cost V 2 bases and J 2 bases, with 10 bases left between them. Germline V gives CDR1 PRHDT, CDR2 FYEKMQ (reference sequence). CDR3 residues: CASSLPSETYEQYF. In DNA form, the CDR3 reads TGTGCCAGCAGCTTACCTAGCGAGACCTACGAGCAGTACTTC.

This clone has a single count. J is TRBJ2-1 and V is TRBV7-2; possibly TRBD1 for D (5 bases). V dropped 0 bases and J dropped 7 bases, with 10 bases sitting between them. Germline CDR1 SGHTA, CDR2 FQGNSA. The CDR3 totals 14 residues. CDR3 residues: CASSLALKGNEQFF. CDR3 nucleotide sequence: TGTGCCAGCAGCTTAGCGTTGAAGGGGAATGAGCAGTTCTTC.